Below are 17 T cell receptor beta chains sequenced from a single sample in a study of shared clonotypes between healthy human individuals. Sequencing used immunoSEQ multiplex PCR; TCRdb keeps in-frame clones, though not all of them. Among millions of clones, about 92% were seen once, and the ten largest hold about 0.41%. The sample consisted of naive CD4+ T cells from PBMCs. Indicated subset: CD45RA+ positively selected. These receptors all come from a man between 18 and 35 years old in good health. Some clones in this sample may be carry-over from other donors' samples.

CDR3 region: CASSRLERAGELFF. CDR3 bases: TGTGCCAGCAGCAGACTAGAACGGGCCGGGGAGCTGTTTTTT. This chain connects TRBV2 to TRBJ2-2; D may be TRBD2 (6 bases). The germline CDR1 and CDR2 sequences are SNHLY and FYNNEI. The CDR3 loop spans 14 amino acids. With 6 bases removed from V and 6 bases from J, the gap between germline ends came to 14 bases.

The CDR3 DNA is TGTGCCAGTAGTATACTGATGACGAACACCGGGGAGCTGTTTTTT. Its protein is CASSILMTNTGELFF. The V call is TRBV19, the J call TRBJ2-2; D gene ambiguous. CDR1 and CDR2 from the germline V gene are LNHDA and SQIVND (reference sequence). The V end lost 2 bases, the J end lost 0 bases, and 7 bases lay between the germline ends. This CDR3 is 15 amino acids long.

This chain joins TRBV6-5 and TRBJ1-5, with TRBD1 matching over 7 bases. With 9 bases clipped from V and 4 bases from J, the junction kept 6 bases outside the gene matches. Germline CDR1 is MNHEY and CDR2 is SVGAGI. This CDR3 comprises 13 residues. DNA for the CDR3: TGTGCCAGTAAGGGACAGCGTAATCAGCCCCAGCATTTT. Amino acids: CASKGQRNQPQHF.

Regarding this clone: The same CDR3 arises from other DNA sequences in this sample as well. This rearrangement joins TRBV11-3 to TRBJ1-1; the D is unclear. V was pared by 5 bases and J by 1 base, with 8 bases between. Germline V lookup: CDR1 SGHNT, CDR2 YENEEA. The CDR3 length is 13 residues. The CDR3 sequence is CASSHGPNTEAFF. The CDR3 coding sequence is TGTGCCAGCAGCCACGGACCGAACACTGAAGCTTTCTTT.

For this clone: Other DNA sequences within the sample encode an identical CDR3. The chain has TRBV5-1 and TRBJ2-7, with 12 bases that match TRBD2. The germline gives CDR1 SGHRS, CDR2 YFSETQ. With 6 bases clipped from V and 4 bases from J, the junction kept 5 bases outside the gene matches. The CDR3 totals 14 residues. The CDR3 bases are TGCGCCAGCACCCCGACTAGCGGGAGTTACGAGCAGTACTTC. Amino acid sequence: CASTPTSGSYEQYF.

The chain links TRBV6-1 to TRBJ2-5, with 10 bases matching TRBD1. Germline V lookup: CDR1 MNHNS, CDR2 SASEGT. The V and J ends lost 3 bases and 5 bases, in that order; junction bases with no gene match: 6. This CDR3 comprises 15 residues. CDR3 in DNA: TGTGCCAGCAGTGATCTGGGACAGGGGTGGGAGACCCAGTACTTC. It yields the protein CASSDLGQGWETQYF.

The chain links TRBV7-9 to TRBJ1-5, with D maybe TRBD1 (6 bases). In germline, CDR1 is SEHNR, CDR2 FQNEAQ (reference sequence). The CDR3 is made up of 16 amino acids. Trimming left V 4 bases short and J 4 bases short, with 17 bases between. The CDR3: CASSSFTGRSNQPQHF. CDR3 DNA sequence: TGTGCCAGCAGCTCCTTCACAGGGCGCTCTAATCAGCCCCAGCATTTT.

The rearrangement links TRBV19 to TRBJ1-1; D is uncertain. The CDR3 runs to 12 residues. The germline CDR1 and CDR2 sequences are LNHDA and SQIVND (reference sequence). Trimming left V 2 bases short and J 6 bases short, with 7 bases between. For the CDR3, the DNA is TGTGCCAGTAGTATATTTGGGGCTGAAGCTTTCTTT. This encodes CASSIFGAEAFF.

The chain employs TRBV18 and TRBJ1-1; D unclear. The germline gives CDR1 KGHSH, CDR2 LQKENI. Trimming shortened V by 3 bases and J by 0 bases, and 14 bases separated the two germline ends. The CDR3 is made up of 16 amino acids. The CDR3 sequence is CASSPAYRRMNTEAFF. In nucleotides, the CDR3 is TGTGCCAGCTCACCCGCTTACAGAAGAATGAACACTGAAGCTTTCTTT. Full variable domain (missing parts from reference TRBV18 and TRBJ1-1): NAGVMQNPRHLVRRRGQEARLRCSPMKGHSHVYWYRQLPEEGLKFMVYLQKENIIDESGMPKERFSAEFPKEGPSILRIQQVVRGDSAAYFCASSPAYRRMNTEAFFGQGTRLTVV.

The chain combines TRBV18 with TRBJ1-5; D gene uncertain. CDR3 length: 15 residues. Germline V CDR1 and CDR2: KGHSH, LQKENI. V lost 5 bases, J lost 1 base, and 12 bases lay in between. Written as DNA, the CDR3 is TGTGCCAGCTCAGCTGATGGAGTGAGCAATCAGCCCCAGCATTTT. The encoded protein is CASSADGVSNQPQHF.

This clone was seen once. CDR3 in amino acids: CASGFPWIGPRGYGYTF. Here the CDR3 DNA reads TGTGCTAGTGGTTTTCCCTGGATCGGACCTAGGGGCTATGGCTACACCTTC. The chain uses TRBV12-5 and TRBJ1-2; possibly TRBD1 for D (5 bases). Trimming removed 3 bases from V and 4 bases from J, with 21 bases in between. Germline-derived CDR1 and CDR2 are LGHNT and FRNRAP. The CDR3 loop spans 17 amino acids.

This sequence joins TRBV27 and TRBJ2-7; tentatively, D is TRBD1 or TRBD2 (6 bases each). This CDR3 contains 15 residues. The V end was cut by 3 bases, the J end by 0 bases, with 12 bases between. Germline CDR1 reads MNHEY; CDR2 reads SMNVEV (reference sequence). The CDR3 here is CASSFGGRSSYEQYF. In DNA form, the CDR3 reads TGTGCCAGCAGTTTCGGGGGCAGAAGCTCCTACGAGCAGTACTTC.

For the CDR3, the DNA is TGTGCCAGCACCGGGACTAGCGGGAGGGTCCTAGACAATGAGCAGTTCTTC. Protein: CASTGTSGRVLDNEQFF. The gene calls are TRBV7-6 and TRBJ2-1; 16 bases fit TRBD2. This CDR3 is 17 amino acids long. Germline CDR1 reads SGHVS; CDR2 reads FNYEAQ. V gave up 7 bases and J gave up 5 bases; unmatched junction bases: 8.

The chain is built from TRBV5-1 and TRBJ2-2, with 7 bases that match TRBD2. This CDR3 is 15 amino acids long. J lost 3 bases, V lost 5 bases, and 7 bases had no gene match. Germline V gives CDR1 SGHRS, CDR2 YFSETQ. In DNA form, the CDR3 reads TGCGCCAGCAGACTAGCGCCCTTAGACACCGGGGAGCTGTTTTTT. Its translation is CASRLAPLDTGELFF.

V gene TRBV2 combines with J gene TRBJ1-5; the match to TRBD1 covers 8 bases. V trimming: 7 bases; J trimming: 4 bases; junction bases outside the gene matches: 9. The CDR3 loop spans 15 amino acids. Germline values: CDR1 SNHLY, CDR2 FYNNEI. As DNA, the CDR3 is TGTGCCAGCACCCGCACCGACAGGGGTAATCAGCCCCAGCATTTT. Translation: CASTRTDRGNQPQHF.

The chain combines TRBV5-1 with TRBJ2-7; D is uncertain. This CDR3 is 13 amino acids long. Trimming stripped 6 bases from V and 0 bases from J, with 10 bases between. CDR1 and CDR2 from the germline V gene are SGHRS and YFSETQ. For the CDR3, the DNA is TGCGCCAGCAACGCAGGCATCTCCTACGAGCAGTACTTC. It specifies CASNAGISYEQYF. The variable domain in full, completed from reference TRBV5-1 and TRBJ2-7, reads KAGVTQTPRYLIKTRGQQVTLSCSPISGHRSVSWYQQTPGQGLQFLFEYFSETQRNKGNFPGRFSGRQFSNSRSEMNVSTLELGDSALYLCASNAGISYEQYFGPGTRLTVT.

J is TRBJ2-3 and V is TRBV18, with D possibly being TRBD2 (6 bases). Germline V lookup: CDR1 KGHSH, CDR2 LQKENI. This CDR3 contains 15 residues. The V gene lost 3 bases and the J gene lost 2 bases, with 12 bases spanning the gap. DNA for the CDR3: TGTGCCAGCTCACCTCCGGGGGACGCCACAGATACGCAGTATTTT. Translation gives CASSPPGDATDTQYF. The whole variable domain, filled in from reference TRBV18 and TRBJ2-3, reads NAGVMQNPRHLVRRRGQEARLRCSPMKGHSHVYWYRQLPEEGLKFMVYLQKENIIDESGMPKERFSAEFPKEGPSILRIQQVVRGDSAAYFCASSPPGDATDTQYFGPGTRLTVL.